Shown below are 27 T cell receptor beta chains from a single sample sequenced in a study of blood T cell repertoires in COVID-19. Generated by immunoSEQ multiplex PCR, the TCRdb table keeps only in-frame clones and is missing some. This repertoire shows around 98,000 clones, around 82% found once; its top ten account for under 13%. Sequencing used peripheral blood. All receptors derive from a man between 65 and 80 years old with active or convalescent COVID-19.

V gene TRBV11-2 combines with J gene TRBJ2-3; TRBD2 matches at 8 bases. This CDR3 is 16 amino acids long. Germline loops: CDR1 SGHAT, CDR2 FQNNGV. Losses at the gene ends were 4 bases for V and 2 bases for J; bases not matched to a gene: 8. The CDR3 is CASSSGLALLTDTQYF. The CDR3 nucleotides read TGTGCCAGCAGCTCCGGACTAGCTCTCCTCACAGATACGCAGTATTTT.

The chain has TRBV10-2 and TRBJ1-1; weak D call: TRBD1 (6 bases). The CDR3 is 13 amino acids. Deletions cut 5 bases from V and 1 base from J, with 8 bases between. CDR1 is WSHSY and CDR2 is SAAADI in the germline V gene. CDR3 DNA sequence: TGCGCCAGCAGTATCAGGGGGAACACTGAAGCTTTCTTT. Its protein product is CASSIRGNTEAFF.

The chain carries TRBV7-3 and TRBJ2-1; tentatively, D is TRBD1 (6 bases). The CDR3 has 18 residues. With 4 bases removed from V and 3 bases from J, the gap between germline ends came to 22 bases. Germline V gene lookup returns CDR1 SGHTA and CDR2 FQGTGA. CDR3 in amino acids: CASSSPGSGQGFYNEQFF. Here the CDR3 DNA reads TGTGCCAGCAGCTCCCCGGGTTCGGGGCAGGGGTTCTACAATGAGCAGTTCTTC.

The gene calls are TRBV9 and TRBJ1-5; 11 nucleotides align to TRBD1. Germline loops: CDR1 SGDLS, CDR2 YYNGEE. Trimming cost V 3 bases and J 7 bases; bases outside gene matches: 6. The CDR3 spans 15 residues. Here the CDR3 DNA reads TGTGCCAGCAGCGCGGACGGGACAGGGGGACAGCCCCAGCATTTT. Its protein is CASSADGTGGQPQHF.

The CDR3 loop reads CASREDRGPRETQYF. The CDR3 nucleotides are TGTGCCAGCAGAGAGGACAGGGGGCCTCGGGAGACCCAGTACTTC. V usage is TRBV14 and J usage is TRBJ2-5, with 11 bases fitting TRBD1. V lost 6 bases, J lost 5 bases, and 8 bases stayed unmatched. The CDR3 is 15 residues long. The germline CDR1 and CDR2 sequences are SGHDN and FVKESK.

The gene calls are TRBV24-1 and TRBJ2-2; tentative D call: TRBD1 (5 bases). CDR3 length equals 12 residues. Trimming shortened V by 9 bases and J by 4 bases, and 8 bases separated the two germline ends. CDR1 is KGHDR and CDR2 is SFDVKD in the germline V gene. CDR3 loop: CATAGPTGELFF. The CDR3 coding sequence is TGTGCCACCGCAGGGCCCACCGGGGAGCTGTTTTTT.

The V call is TRBV5-1, the J call TRBJ2-1; the match to TRBD2 covers 8 bases. Trimming removed 1 base from V and 5 bases from J; junction bases left unmatched: 5. In germline, CDR1 is SGHRS, CDR2 YFSETQ. The length of the CDR3 is 15 residues. CDR3 coding DNA: TGCGCCAGCAGCTTGCCGGGGGGGCGGAACAATGAGCAGTTCTTC. It specifies CASSLPGGRNNEQFF.

This clone was seen only once. The CDR3 coding sequence is TGTGCCAGCAGTTTCGGGACTAGCACAGATACGCAGTATTTT. Its translation is CASSFGTSTDTQYF. The chain couples TRBV27 to TRBJ2-3, with D perhaps matching TRBD2 (6 bases). This CDR3 has 14 residues. From germline, CDR1 is MNHEY and CDR2 SMNVEV (reference sequence). Trimming took off 3 bases at V and 0 bases at J, with 7 bases between the two ends.

The V gene is TRBV4-2, the J gene TRBJ2-3; TRBD2 aligns across 9 bases. Germline V CDR1 and CDR2: LGHNA, YNFKEQ. The trim removed 0 bases at V and 0 bases at J, leaving 7 bases unmatched. This CDR3 comprises 18 residues. Here the CDR3 DNA reads TGTGCCAGCAGCCAAGATTATCTAGCGGGGACTAGCACAGATACGCAGTATTTT. This encodes CASSQDYLAGTSTDTQYF.

The V gene is TRBV3-1 (or the pseudogene TRBV3-2), the J gene TRBJ1-6; D is possibly TRBD1 (5 bases). V was pared by 3 bases and J by 6 bases, with 9 bases between. This CDR3 comprises 14 residues. CDR1 is LGHDT, CDR2 YNNKEL, per germline (reference sequence). This CDR3 reads CASSQQGFNSPLHF. Written as DNA, the CDR3 is TGTGCCAGCAGCCAGCAGGGATTTAATTCACCCCTCCACTTT.

This clone was observed a few times. The chain couples TRBV5-1 to TRBJ1-2; 11 bases line up with TRBD1. This CDR3 comprises 14 residues. After removal of 0 bases from V and 8 bases from J, the junction contained 3 bases not matched to a gene. The germline CDR1 and CDR2 sequences are SGHRS and YFSETQ. The CDR3 bases are TGCGCCAGCAGCTTGGGGACAGGGGGCGGCGGCTACACCTTC. Translation: CASSLGTGGGGYTF. The full variable domain, in which reference TRBV5-1 and TRBJ1-2 provide the parts outside the CDR3, is KAGVTQTPRYLIKTRGQQVTLSCSPISGHRSVSWYQQTPGQGLQFLFEYFSETQRNKGNFPGRFSGRQFSNSRSEMNVSTLELGDSALYLCASSLGTGGGGYTFGSGTRLTVV.

A few counts support this clone. This rearrangement joins TRBV18 to TRBJ1-2; 9 nucleotides match TRBD1. The CDR3 has 15 residues. Per germline, CDR1 KGHSH and CDR2 LQKENI. The trim removed 5 bases at V and 3 bases at J, leaving 7 bases unmatched. The CDR3 DNA sequence: TGTGCCAGCTCATATTCGGGACAGGGTGACTATGGCTACACCTTC. Translated, it gives CASSYSGQGDYGYTF.

This rearrangement joins TRBV5-5 to TRBJ2-7; 7 positions agree with TRBD1. The CDR3 sequence is 15 residues long. The V gene's germline CDR1 is SGHKS and CDR2 YYEKEE (reference sequence). V trimming: 0 bases; J trimming: 1 base; junction bases outside the gene matches: 4. CDR3 sequence reads: CASSLGQGESYEQYF. The CDR3 coding sequence is TGTGCCAGCAGCTTGGGGCAGGGGGAGTCCTACGAGCAGTACTTC.

The chain joins TRBV2 to TRBJ2-1, with 9 nucleotides matching TRBD1. V shed 6 bases and J 1 base; nucleotides not matched to a gene: 4. This CDR3 contains 15 residues. The germline V gene has CDR1 SNHLY and CDR2 FYNNEI. This CDR3 is CASSNDRGSYNEQFF. As DNA, the CDR3 is TGTGCCAGCAGCAACGACAGGGGGTCCTACAATGAGCAGTTCTTC.

This rearrangement joins TRBV21-1 to TRBJ1-2. TRBV21-1 is marked as a pseudogene. CDR3 size: 20 residues. This CDR3 reads CASSNPTDLQAGPSNYGYTF. The CDR3 coding sequence is TGTGCCAGCAGCAACCCAACCGACTTACAAGCGGGTCCTTCTAACTATGGCTACACCTTC.

The chain is built from TRBV5-6 and TRBJ2-3, with D tentatively TRBD2 (5 bases). V was cut by 0 bases and J by 4 bases, with 12 bases left in between. The CDR3 has 15 residues. The V gene's germline CDR1 is SGHDT and CDR2 YYEEEE. CDR3 nucleotides: TGTGCCAGCAGCTTGGGCCCTCAAGCGGCAGATACGCAGTATTTT. Amino acids: CASSLGPQAADTQYF.

This chain joins TRBV11-2 and TRBJ1-4, with TRBD1 as a possible D gene (5 bases). The CDR3 has 15 residues. Germline assignment: CDR1 SGHAT and CDR2 FQNNGV. V was pared by 6 bases and J by 11 bases, with 22 bases between. The CDR3: CASSQRRGPDWKLFF. CDR3 in DNA: TGTGCCAGCAGTCAGAGGCGGGGACCAGATTGGAAACTGTTTTTT.

The count of this clone is one. The V call is TRBV3-1 (or the pseudogene TRBV3-2), the J call TRBJ2-7; D may be TRBD2 (6 bases). The CDR3 has 20 amino acids. Germline V gene sequence: CDR1 LGHDT, CDR2 YNNKEL (reference sequence). V gave up 3 bases and J gave up 0 bases, with 27 bases separating them. The CDR3 coding sequence is TGTGCCAGCAGCCATTTCACCCCCCGGCACGGGGGACGCACCTCCTACGAGCAGTACTTC. Its protein is CASSHFTPRHGGRTSYEQYF.

CDR3 bases: TGTGCCAGCAGCTGGGTGGACACGAATGAGCAGTTCTTC. Its protein is CASSWVDTNEQFF. The chain couples TRBV5-4 to TRBJ2-1; possible D gene TRBD1, 5 bases. The CDR3 has 13 residues. V gave up 3 bases and J gave up 7 bases, with 11 bases separating them. Germline V gene data show CDR1 as SGHNT and CDR2 as YYREEE (reference sequence).

This chain connects TRBV2 to TRBJ2-2; TRBD1 is a possible D gene (5 bases). V lost 5 bases and J lost 4, with 14 bases in between. This CDR3 region has 15 residues. The germline gives CDR1 SNHLY, CDR2 FYNNEI. CDR3 amino acids: CASSRSGWGTGELFF. The CDR3 bases are TGTGCCAGCAGTAGGTCAGGGTGGGGCACCGGGGAGCTGTTTTTT. Drawing the rest from reference TRBV2 and TRBJ2-2, the complete variable domain is EPEVTQTPSHQVTQMGQEVILRCVPISNHLYFYWYRQILGQKVEFLVSFYNNEISEKSEIFDDQFSVERPDGSNFTLKIRSTKLEDSAMYFCASSRSGWGTGELFFGEGSRLTVL.

Notes on this clone: Germline is not matched at one junction end, which may reflect a read error. The chain is built from TRBV7-7 and TRBJ2-3, with 7 bases identical to TRBD2. The CDR3 covers 15 residues. Germline V gene lookup returns CDR1 SSHAT and CDR2 FNYEAQ (reference sequence). CDR3 nucleotide sequence: TGTGCTAGCAGCTTAGGACTAGGAGTCACAGATACGCAGTATTTT. It specifies CASSLGLGVTDTQYF.

This chain links TRBV7-9 with TRBJ2-6; 7 positions agree with TRBD1. The CDR3 is made up of 16 amino acids. Unmatched junction bases numbered 8, after V lost 5 bases and J lost 4 bases. In germline, CDR1 is SEHNR, CDR2 FQNEAQ (reference sequence). This CDR3 reads CASSPTGVPGANVLTF. CDR3 coding DNA: TGTGCCAGCAGCCCAACAGGGGTTCCGGGGGCCAACGTCCTGACTTTC.

The sample holds a few counts of this clone. The genes are TRBV19 and TRBJ2-5; tentatively, D is TRBD2 (5 bases). Germline assignment: CDR1 LNHDA and CDR2 SQIVND (reference sequence). V was pared by 2 bases and J by 5 bases, with 15 bases between. This CDR3 region has 15 residues. CDR3 DNA sequence: TGTGCCAGTAGTATATATACTAGTGGAGCGGAGACCCAGTACTTC. This encodes CASSIYTSGAETQYF.

The chain links TRBV18 to TRBJ2-7, with TRBD2 matching over 7 bases. The CDR3 contains 14 residues. Losses at the gene ends were 2 bases for V and 3 bases for J; bases not matched to a gene: 4. Germline assignment: CDR1 KGHSH and CDR2 LQKENI. The CDR3 protein is CASSPGGGGYEQYF. The DNA for the CDR3 is TGTGCCAGCTCACCAGGCGGGGGAGGCTACGAGCAGTACTTC. Drawing the rest from reference TRBV18 and TRBJ2-7, the complete variable domain is NAGVMQNPRHLVRRRGQEARLRCSPMKGHSHVYWYRQLPEEGLKFMVYLQKENIIDESGMPKERFSAEFPKEGPSILRIQQVVRGDSAAYFCASSPGGGGYEQYFGPGTRLTVT.

This clone was found once. The rearrangement joins TRBV6-5 to TRBJ1-5; D unclear. CDR1 is MNHEY and CDR2 is SVGAGI in the germline V gene. This CDR3 contains 15 residues. Trimming cost V 6 bases and J 1 base, with 13 bases left between them. CDR3 coding DNA: TGTGCCAGCAGCGGGGTCCGGGGAAGCAATCAGCCCCAGCATTTT. Its translation is CASSGVRGSNQPQHF.

The CDR3 here is CASADRGTGELFF. In DNA, the CDR3 is TGTGCCAGCGCCGACAGGGGCACCGGGGAGCTGTTTTTT. The rearrangement joins TRBV3-1 (or the pseudogene TRBV3-2) to TRBJ2-2; 8 bases are a match to TRBD1. V was clipped by 8 bases and J by 4 bases; unmatched bases: 3. The CDR3 runs 13 residues. CDR1 and CDR2 (germline): LGHDT, YNNKEL (reference sequence).

V and J are TRBV6-6 and TRBJ1-3; unclear D gene. CDR3 length: 15 residues. Germline V CDR1 and CDR2: MNHNY, SVGAGI (reference sequence). Trimming removed 2 bases at V and 0 bases at J, with 8 bases between. The CDR3 protein is CASSYDTVSGNTIYF. Here the CDR3 DNA reads TGTGCCAGCAGTTACGATACAGTCTCTGGAAACACCATATATTTT.